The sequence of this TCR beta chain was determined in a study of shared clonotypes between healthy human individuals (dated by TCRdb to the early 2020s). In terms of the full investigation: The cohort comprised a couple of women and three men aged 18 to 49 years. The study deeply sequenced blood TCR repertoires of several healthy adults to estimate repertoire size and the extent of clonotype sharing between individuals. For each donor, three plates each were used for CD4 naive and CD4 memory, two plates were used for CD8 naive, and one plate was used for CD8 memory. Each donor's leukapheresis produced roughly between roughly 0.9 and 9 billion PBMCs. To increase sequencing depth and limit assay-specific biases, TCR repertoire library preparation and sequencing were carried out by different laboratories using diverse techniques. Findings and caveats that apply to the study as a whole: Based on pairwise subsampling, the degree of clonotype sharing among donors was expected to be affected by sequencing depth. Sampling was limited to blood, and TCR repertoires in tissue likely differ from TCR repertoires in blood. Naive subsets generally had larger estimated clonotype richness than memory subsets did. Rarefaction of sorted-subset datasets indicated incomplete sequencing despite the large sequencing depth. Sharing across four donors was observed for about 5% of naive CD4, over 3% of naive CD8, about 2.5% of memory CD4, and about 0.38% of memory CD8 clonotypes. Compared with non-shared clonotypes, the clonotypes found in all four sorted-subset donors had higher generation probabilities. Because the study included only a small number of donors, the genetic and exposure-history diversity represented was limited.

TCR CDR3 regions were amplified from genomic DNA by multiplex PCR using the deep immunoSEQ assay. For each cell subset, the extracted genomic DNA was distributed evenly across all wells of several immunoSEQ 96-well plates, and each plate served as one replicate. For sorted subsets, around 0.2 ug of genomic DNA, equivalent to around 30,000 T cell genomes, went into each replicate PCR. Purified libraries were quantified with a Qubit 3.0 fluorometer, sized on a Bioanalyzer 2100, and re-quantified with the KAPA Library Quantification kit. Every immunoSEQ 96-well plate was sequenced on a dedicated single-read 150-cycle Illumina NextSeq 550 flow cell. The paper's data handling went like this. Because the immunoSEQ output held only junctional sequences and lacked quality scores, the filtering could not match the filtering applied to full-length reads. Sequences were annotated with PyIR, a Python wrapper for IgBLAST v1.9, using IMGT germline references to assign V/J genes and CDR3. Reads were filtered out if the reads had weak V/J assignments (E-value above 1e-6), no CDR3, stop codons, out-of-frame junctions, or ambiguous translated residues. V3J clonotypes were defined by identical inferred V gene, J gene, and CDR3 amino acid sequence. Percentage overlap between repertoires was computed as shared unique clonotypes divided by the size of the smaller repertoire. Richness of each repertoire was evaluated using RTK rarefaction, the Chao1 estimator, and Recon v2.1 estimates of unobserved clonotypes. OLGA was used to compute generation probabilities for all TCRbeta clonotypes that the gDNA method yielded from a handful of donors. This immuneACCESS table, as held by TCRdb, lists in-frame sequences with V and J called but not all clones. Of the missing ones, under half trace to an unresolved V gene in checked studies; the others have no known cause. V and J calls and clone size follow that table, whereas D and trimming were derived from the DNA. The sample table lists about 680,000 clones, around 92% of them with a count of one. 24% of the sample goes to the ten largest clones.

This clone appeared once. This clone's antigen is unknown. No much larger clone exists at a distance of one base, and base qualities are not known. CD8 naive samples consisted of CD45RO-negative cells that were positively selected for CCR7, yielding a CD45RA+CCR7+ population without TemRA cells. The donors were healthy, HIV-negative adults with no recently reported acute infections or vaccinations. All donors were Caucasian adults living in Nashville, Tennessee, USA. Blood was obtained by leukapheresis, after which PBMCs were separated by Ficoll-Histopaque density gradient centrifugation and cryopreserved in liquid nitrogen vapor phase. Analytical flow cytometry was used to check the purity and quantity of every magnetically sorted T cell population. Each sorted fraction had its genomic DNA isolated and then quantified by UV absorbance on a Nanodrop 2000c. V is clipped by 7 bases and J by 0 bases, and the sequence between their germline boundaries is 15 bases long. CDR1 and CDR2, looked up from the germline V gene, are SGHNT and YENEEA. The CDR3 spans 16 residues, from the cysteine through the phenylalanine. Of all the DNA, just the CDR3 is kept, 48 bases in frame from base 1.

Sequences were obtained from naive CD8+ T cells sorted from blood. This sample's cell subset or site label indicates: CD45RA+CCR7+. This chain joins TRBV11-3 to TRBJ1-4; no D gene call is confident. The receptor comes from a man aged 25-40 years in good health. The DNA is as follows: TGTGCCAGCAACCAAGACATCCCTGCAACTAATGAAAAACTGTTTTTT. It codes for CASNQDIPATNEKLFF.